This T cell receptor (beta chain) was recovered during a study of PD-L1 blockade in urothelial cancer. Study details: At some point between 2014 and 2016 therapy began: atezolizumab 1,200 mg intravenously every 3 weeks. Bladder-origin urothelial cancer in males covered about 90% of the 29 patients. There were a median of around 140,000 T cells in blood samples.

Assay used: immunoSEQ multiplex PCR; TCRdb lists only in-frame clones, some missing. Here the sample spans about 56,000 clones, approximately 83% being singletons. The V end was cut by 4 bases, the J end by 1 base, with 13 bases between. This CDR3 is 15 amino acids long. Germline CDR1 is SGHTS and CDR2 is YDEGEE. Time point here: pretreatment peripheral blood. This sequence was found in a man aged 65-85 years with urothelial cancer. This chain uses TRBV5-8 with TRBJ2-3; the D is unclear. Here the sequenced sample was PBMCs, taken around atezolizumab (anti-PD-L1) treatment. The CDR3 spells CASSRGTLGTDTQYF. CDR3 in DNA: TGTGCCAGCAGCCGCGGAACCTTGGGCACAGATACGCAGTATTTT. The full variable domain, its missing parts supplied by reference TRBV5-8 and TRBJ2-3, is EAGVTQSPTHLIKTRGQQATLRCSPISGHTSVYWYQQALGLGLQFLLWYDEGEERNRGNFPPRFSGRQFPNYSSELNVNALELEDSALYLCASSRGTLGTDTQYFGPGTRLTVL.